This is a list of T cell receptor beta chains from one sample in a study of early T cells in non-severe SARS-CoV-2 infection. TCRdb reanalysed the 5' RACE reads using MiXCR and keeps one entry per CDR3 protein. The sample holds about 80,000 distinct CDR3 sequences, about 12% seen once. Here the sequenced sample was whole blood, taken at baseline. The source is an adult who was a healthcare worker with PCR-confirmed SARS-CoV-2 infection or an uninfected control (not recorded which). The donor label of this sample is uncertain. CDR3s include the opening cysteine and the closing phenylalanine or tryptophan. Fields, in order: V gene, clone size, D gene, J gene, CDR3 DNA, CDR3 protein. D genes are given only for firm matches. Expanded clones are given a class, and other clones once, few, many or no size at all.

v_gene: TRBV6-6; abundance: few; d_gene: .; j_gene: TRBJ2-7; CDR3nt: TGTGCCAGCAGTTACGGGGATACCCTAGCCTACGAGCAGTACTTC; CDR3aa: CASSYGDTLAYEQYF
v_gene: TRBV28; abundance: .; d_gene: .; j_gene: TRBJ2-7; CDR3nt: TGTGCCAGCAGTTTAAGGGTTAGGTACGAGCAGTACTTC; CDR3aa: CASSLRVRYEQYF
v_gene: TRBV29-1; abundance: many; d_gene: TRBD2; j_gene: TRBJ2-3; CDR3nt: TGCAGCGTTTATTTAGCGGGAGAGAAAATAGATACGCAGTATTTT; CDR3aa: CSVYLAGEKIDTQYF
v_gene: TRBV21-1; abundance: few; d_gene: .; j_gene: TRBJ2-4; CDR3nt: TGTGCCAGCCCCCGGCCCCCGGGGGCCCTAGCCAAAAACATTCAGTACTTC; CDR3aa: CASPRPPGALAKNIQYF
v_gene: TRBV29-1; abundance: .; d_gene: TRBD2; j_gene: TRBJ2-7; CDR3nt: TGCAGCGTTAGTACCGGGACTAGCGGGTCCTACGAGCAGTACTTC; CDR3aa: CSVSTGTSGSYEQYF
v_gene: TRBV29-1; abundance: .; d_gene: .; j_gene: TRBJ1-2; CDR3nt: TGCAGCGTTGGAAGTATGACAGGCTATGGCTACACCTTC; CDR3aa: CSVGSMTGYGYTF
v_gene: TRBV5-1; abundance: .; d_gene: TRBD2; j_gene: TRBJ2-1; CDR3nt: TGCGCCAGCAGGGATGCTAGCGGGGGGGCCGTCAATGAGCAGTTCTTC; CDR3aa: CASRDASGGAVNEQFF
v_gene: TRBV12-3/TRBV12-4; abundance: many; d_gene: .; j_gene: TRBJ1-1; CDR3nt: TGTGCCAGCGGTCGGGTGAACACTGAAGCTTTCTTT; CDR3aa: CASGRVNTEAFF
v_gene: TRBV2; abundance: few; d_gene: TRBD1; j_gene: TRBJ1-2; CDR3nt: TGTGCCAGCAGTGTCGAAACAGGGGATGGCTACACCTTC; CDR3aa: CASSVETGDGYTF
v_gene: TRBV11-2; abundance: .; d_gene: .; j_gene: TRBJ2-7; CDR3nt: TGTGCCAGCAGCTTCCGGGATTCTACCCCAACCTACGAGCAGTACTTC; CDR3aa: CASSFRDSTPTYEQYF
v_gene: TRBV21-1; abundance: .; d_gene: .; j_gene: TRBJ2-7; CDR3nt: TGTGCCAGCTATGGGATTCCGGGACAGGGAAACTTC; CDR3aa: CASYGIPGQGNF
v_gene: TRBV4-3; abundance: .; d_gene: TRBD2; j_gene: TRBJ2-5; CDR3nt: TGCGCCAGCAGCCAAGATGAGGGGAGGGACCAAGAGACCCAGTACTTC; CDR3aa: CASSQDEGRDQETQYF
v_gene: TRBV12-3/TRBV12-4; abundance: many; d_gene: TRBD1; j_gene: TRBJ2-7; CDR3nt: TGTGCCAGCACCTCCGGGACAGGGGGCTTGCACGAGCAGTACTTC; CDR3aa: CASTSGTGGLHEQYF
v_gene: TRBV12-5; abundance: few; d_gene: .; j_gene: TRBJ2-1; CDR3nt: TGTGCTAGTGGTCCATGGAGGGCCGATGAGCAGTTCTTC; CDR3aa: CASGPWRADEQFF
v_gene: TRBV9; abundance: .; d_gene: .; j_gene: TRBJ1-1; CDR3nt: TGTGCCAGCAGCCCGCAGACCAGGGGCACTGAAGCTTTCTTT; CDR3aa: CASSPQTRGTEAFF
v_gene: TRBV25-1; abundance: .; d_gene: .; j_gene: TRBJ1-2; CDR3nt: TGTGCCAGCAGTGCCTTACAAGGCTACACCTTC; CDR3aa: CASSALQGYTF
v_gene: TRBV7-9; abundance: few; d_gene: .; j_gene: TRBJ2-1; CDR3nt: TGTGCCAGCAGCTTTATTGGTGAGCAGTTCTTC; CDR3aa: CASSFIGEQFF
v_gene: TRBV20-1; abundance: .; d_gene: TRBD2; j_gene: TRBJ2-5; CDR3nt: TGCAGTGCTAGACAGCACCGGGACTACGCCCCGGAGACCCAGTACTTC; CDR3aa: CSARQHRDYAPETQYF
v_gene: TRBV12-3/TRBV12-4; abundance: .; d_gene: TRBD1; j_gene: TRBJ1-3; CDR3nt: TGTGCCAGCAGTTCCCACCGACCGGGACAGGGATCAAACACCATATATTTT; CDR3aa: CASSSHRPGQGSNTIYF
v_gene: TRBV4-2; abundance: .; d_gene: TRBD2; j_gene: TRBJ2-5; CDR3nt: TGTGCCAGCAGCCAGGTTACTAGCGGGGGACAGACCCAGTACTTC; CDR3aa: CASSQVTSGGQTQYF